The rows below give T cell receptor beta chains drawn from one sample of a study of cytomegalovirus exposure and HLA in healthy donors. Measured with immunoSEQ multiplex PCR; TCRdb has only the in-frame clones, and not every one. The table lists 45,000 to 65,000 clones, 55% to 80% of them singletons. Sequenced sample: PBMCs. Receptor source: a woman aged 45-65 years in good health and CMV-seropositive. The conserved cysteine and the conserved F or W are not part of the CDR3 here.

TRBJ2-7 TRBV27 ASGQGARYEQY
TRBJ2-2 TRBV7-3 ASSPRNTGELF
TRBJ1-1 TRBV11-2 ASSPKPHVSTEAF
TRBJ1-5 TRBV27 ASRRTGGNQPQH
TRBJ1-5 TRBV6-1 ASSEPRGEFSNQPQH
TRBJ2-7 TRBV5-4 ASSSGVLYEQY
TRBJ1-4 TRBV6-6 ASSSGTGREKLF
TRBJ2-1 TRBV19 ASKAGTSSYNEQF
TRBJ2-1 TRBV14 ASSPGGSYNEQF
TRBJ1-6 TRBV7-8 ASTLGRGRDNSPLH
TRBJ1-4 TRBV6-1 ASSEFRGTNEKLF
TRBJ2-7 TRBV19 ATGREMDEQY
TRBJ1-5 TRBV19 ASSIDSNSNQPQH
TRBJ1-1 TRBV11-2 ASSLSQVATEAF
TRBJ2-3 TRBV4-3 ASSQVTGVYADTQY
TRBJ2-7 TRBV5-1 ASRSSGTGAPYEQY
TRBJ2-1 TRBV30 AWRKREVNNEQF
TRBJ2-1 TRBV7-2 ASSSLAGVWNEQF
TRBJ1-2 TRBV4-3 ASSQYRTGGTGYT
TRBJ1-1 TRBV18 ASSPRGTGSSPKSDTEAF
TRBJ2-1 TRBV5-1 ASISSASTAGGNEQF
TRBJ2-1 TRBV5-1 ASSSGQGDNEQF
TRBJ2-1 TRBV7-8 ASSLGVWASEGEQF
TRBJ2-1 TRBV7-9 ASSFVPGLVNNEQF
TRBJ2-7 TRBV7-9 SSSLDRAEQY
TRBJ1-5 TRBV7-2 ASSLAAGGGRQPQH
TRBJ1-2 TRBV9 ASSRGGSSSYGYT
TRBJ2-7 TRBV4-2 ASSQGSGGSYEQY
TRBJ2-7 TRBV5-6 ASSLGTGTYEQY
TRBJ2-1 TRBV6-5 ASSSSGGDYNEQF
TRBJ1-2 TRBV30 AWSVRGDGYT
TRBJ2-7 TRBV16 ASSPSGKVVEQY
TRBJ1-1 TRBV28 ASSGGAGAF
TRBJ2-2 TRBV11-2 ASRPWGGTLTGELF
TRBJ1-1 TRBV7-3 ASSPSGQTEAF
TRBJ1-2 TRBV4-2 ASSQGTAPNYGYT
TRBJ1-5 TRBV4-1 ASSQEDLGYSNQPQH
TRBJ2-1 TRBV29-1 STGEGLAVNEQF
TRBJ2-3 TRBV30 AWSEGGLAGSTDTQY
TRBJ1-1 TRBV7-9 ASSLTDPGDTEAF
TRBJ2-3 TRBV7-2 ASSPRTSAGYTQY
TRBJ2-5 TRBV7-3 ASSPTSGGASETQY
TRBJ1-1 TRBV9 ASSGGTGVEAF
TRBJ2-1 TRBV27 ASSSDGARI
TRBJ1-2 TRBV28 ASLPWGTGVGYT
TRBJ1-1 TRBV5-4 ASSAGQMNTEAF
TRBJ2-3 TRBV7-3 ASSGGRGTADTQY
TRBJ2-3 TRBV19 ASRGQVDTQY
TRBJ2-1 TRBV7-2 ASTPRGGRYNEQF
TRBJ2-1 TRBV28 ASHSPLSYNEQF
TRBJ1-4 TRBV28 ASSQAGGRINEKLF
TRBJ2-2 TRBV27 ASSFVPPGSYTGELF
TRBJ1-5 TRBV5-1 ASSLGDSVGDQPQH
TRBJ1-1 TRBV7-2 ASSLGFGRATEAF
TRBJ1-1 TRBV28 ASSGPGTGGTEAF
TRBJ1-6 TRBV29-1 SVRTRHSPLH